This T cell receptor beta chain was profiled in a study of shared clonotypes between healthy human individuals. Study outcomes and limitations: The sharing of 5% to 6.5% of naive CD4 clonotypes was seen across a few donors. A small donor pool kept down the genetic and exposure-history diversity that was represented. Naive subsets generally exceeded memory subsets in estimated richness.

As concerns this clone: Its antigen is unknown.

Germline lookup yields CDR1 MGHRA and CDR2 YSYEKL. This CDR3 is built from 17 residues. The J segment lost 9 bases and the V segment lost 4 bases, leaving 11 bases of the junction unmatched. Study processing details: Junction-only immunoSEQ data arrived without quality scores, meaning filtering differed. Sequenced by immunoSEQ multiplex PCR; TCRdb stores in-frame clones only, minus some. V and J calls and clone size are as listed in that table; D and trimming were resolved from the DNA. The sample lists roughly 320,000 clones; around 87% were seen once. The sequencing input was memory CD8+ T cells sorted from blood. The subset: CD45RO+ cells pooled with CCR7-negative TemRA cells. This TCR was sampled from a man between 18 and 35 years old in good health. The V call is TRBV4-1, the J call TRBJ2-1, with TRBD2 matching over 14 bases. The CDR3 DNA follows: TGCGCCAGCAGCCGCCGTCCGGGACTAGCGGGAGTCAGTGAGCAGTTCTTC. This codes for CASSRRPGLAGVSEQFF.